A single sample is the source of the 6 T cell receptor beta chains below, sequenced in a study of cytomegalovirus exposure and HLA in healthy donors (dated by TCRdb to about 2017). The library was produced with the immunoSEQ multiplex PCR assay. For the multiplex PCR, a mixture combining 60 forward primers for TCR Vbeta segments and 13 reverse primers for TCR Jbeta segments was used. Sourced from immuneACCESS, this table was stored by TCRdb with only in-frame sequences that have V and J called. A share of the clones is absent; for the studies checked, an unresolved V gene accounts for under half, and the remainder has no known explanation. The sample includes 200,000 or so clones, with about 77% observed a single time. Under 7% of the sample is in the top ten clones. The sequencing sample was made of PBMCs. These receptor sequences come from a young woman in good health and CMV-seropositive.

CDR3 nucleotide sequence: TGTGCCAGCAGCTTGGCCCTGGCGGGGGGGCGGCTGGCCAACGTCCTGACTTTC. Protein product: CASSLALAGGRLANVLTF. The chain combines TRBV5-6 with TRBJ2-6; 9 nucleotides align to TRBD2. Germline CDR1 is SGHDT and CDR2 is YYEEEE. After removal of 0 bases from V and 6 bases from J, the junction contained 10 bases not matched to a gene. The CDR3 is 18 amino acids.

The chain is built from TRBV5-1 and TRBJ1-2, with TRBD1 matching over 8 bases. CDR3 length equals 14 residues. The V segment lost 1 base and the J segment 2 bases; nucleotides outside the gene matches: 1. Germline V gene sequence: CDR1 SGHRS, CDR2 YFSETQ. The CDR3 here is CASSLTGGNYGYTF. In DNA, the CDR3 is TGCGCCAGCAGCTTGACAGGGGGGAACTATGGCTACACCTTC. Full variable domain (remainder filled in from reference TRBV5-1 and TRBJ1-2): KAGVTQTPRYLIKTRGQQVTLSCSPISGHRSVSWYQQTPGQGLQFLFEYFSETQRNKGNFPGRFSGRQFSNSRSEMNVSTLELGDSALYLCASSLTGGNYGYTFGSGTRLTVV.

This clone was observed a handful of times. The chain employs TRBV19 and TRBJ2-5; TRBD2 is a possible D gene (6 bases). V was pared by 1 base and J by 4 bases, with 10 bases between. This CDR3 has 14 residues. Looked up from germline, CDR1 is LNHDA and CDR2 is SQIVND (reference sequence). This chain's CDR3 is CASSIGWGGETQYF. The CDR3 nucleotides read TGTGCCAGTAGTATAGGTTGGGGAGGAGAGACCCAGTACTTC.

The rearrangement uses TRBV25-1 and TRBJ2-5; D is unclear. This CDR3 contains 14 residues. Per the germline V gene, CDR1 is MGHDK and CDR2 is SYGVNS. Deletions cut 8 bases from V and 2 bases from J, with 15 bases between. CDR3 bases: TGTGCCAGCGGAGCGAGCACCTCACAAGAGACCCAGTACTTC. Encoded protein: CASGASTSQETQYF.

V gene TRBV10-3 combines with J gene TRBJ2-1; the match to TRBD2 covers 7 bases. The CDR3 extends over 17 amino acids. Germline V lookup: CDR1 ENHRY, CDR2 SYGVKD. The V segment lost 4 bases and the J segment 3 bases; nucleotides outside the gene matches: 12. The CDR3 sequence is CAISGGGLVADYNEQFF. The CDR3 DNA sequence: TGTGCCATCAGTGGGGGGGGTTTGGTAGCGGACTACAATGAGCAGTTCTTC.

This chain connects TRBV2 to TRBJ1-5; D possibly corresponds to TRBD1 (6 bases). Germline V gene data show CDR1 as SNHLY and CDR2 as FYNNEI. CDR3 length: 13 amino acids. V lost 5 bases and J 7 bases, leaving 12 bases between the germline ends. This CDR3 reads CASSQGYNQPQHF. The CDR3, as DNA: TGTGCCAGCAGTCAGGGGTACAACCAGCCCCAGCATTTT.